The T cell receptor (beta chain) described here comes from a study of blood T cell repertoires in COVID-19. Study background: COVID-19 samples from acute and convalescent phases originated in the United States, Italy and Spain. T cells, B-cell-depleted T cells, or PBMCs provided the cDNA or gDNA that served as material.

One Seattle source followed patients from active infection through their disease course. Many counts were recorded for this clone. Other DNA sequences in the sample encode the same CDR3. The data were produced by immunoSEQ multiplex PCR, yet TCRdb's version contains in-frame clones alone and is incomplete. Found here are about 59,000 clones, approximately 80% of them singletons; the top ten hold roughly 30%. Trimming cost V 6 bases and J 0 bases, with 12 bases left between them. Germline CDR1 LNHDA, CDR2 SQIVND (reference sequence). The CDR3 totals 15 residues. The sequence came from a man aged 60 to 69 with COVID-19, enrolled during active disease. Sequenced input: peripheral blood. V is TRBV19 and J is TRBJ2-1; D may be TRBD1 (6 bases). The CDR3 protein is CASRIDRSSYNEQFF. Here the CDR3 DNA reads TGTGCCAGTAGAATCGACAGGAGCTCCTACAATGAGCAGTTCTTC.